The 21 T cell receptor beta chains below all came from one sample that was sequenced in a study of cytomegalovirus exposure and HLA in healthy donors. The PCR was carried out with 60 Vbeta primers and 13 Jbeta primers. Clones were sequenced by immunoSEQ multiplex PCR, and TCRdb holds only the in-frame ones, with some missing. The sample has around 100,000 clones, about 74% seen once. Sequences were obtained from PBMCs. These receptors originate from a male donor in good health and CMV-seropositive.

V and J are TRBV2 and TRBJ2-2; D gene unclear. The CDR3 spans 14 residues. The germline V gene has CDR1 SNHLY and CDR2 FYNNEI. Trimming pared 2 bases from V and 5 bases from J, leaving 9 bases between. The CDR3, as DNA: TGTGCCAGCAGTGAACAACCCCGGACCGGGGAGCTGTTTTTT. Its translation is CASSEQPRTGELFF. Together with reference TRBV2 and TRBJ2-2, the CDR3 gives the full variable domain: EPEVTQTPSHQVTQMGQEVILRCVPISNHLYFYWYRQILGQKVEFLVSFYNNEISEKSEIFDDQFSVERPDGSNFTLKIRSTKLEDSAMYFCASSEQPRTGELFFGEGSRLTVL.

This clone was detected once. This chain links TRBV18 with TRBJ1-1; D is perhaps TRBD1 (5 bases). CDR3 length: 11 amino acids. Germline-derived CDR1 and CDR2 are KGHSH and LQKENI. Deletions cut 5 bases from V and 6 bases from J, with 7 bases between. As DNA, the CDR3 is TGTGCCAGCTCAGGGGGGGCTGAAGCTTTCTTT. Translation gives CASSGGAEAFF.

The J gene is TRBJ2-5, the V gene TRBV28; 7 bases are a match to TRBD2. Germline trimming cut 7 bases from V and 4 bases from J; bases unmatched to any gene: 12. CDR3 length: 15 amino acids. CDR1 is MDHEN and CDR2 is SYDVKM in the germline V gene. The CDR3 bases are TGTGCCAGCACAAAAAGCGGCGGGAGTGCAGAGACCCAGTACTTC. Translated: CASTKSGGSAETQYF.

The V and J genes are TRBV5-1 and TRBJ1-2; D is ambiguous. V lost 3 bases to trimming and J lost 5 bases, with 5 bases between them. The CDR3 contains 11 residues. The germline gives CDR1 SGHRS, CDR2 YFSETQ. DNA for the CDR3: TGCGCCAGCAGCTCTCAGTATGGCTACACCTTC. Its translation: CASSSQYGYTF.

The genes are TRBV7-8 and TRBJ1-1; D not resolved. The CDR3 covers 13 residues. Looked up from germline, CDR1 is SGHVS and CDR2 is FQNEAQ. V lost 4 bases and J 4 bases, leaving 10 bases between the germline ends. The CDR3 here is CASSWAGGTEAFF. CDR3 DNA sequence: TGTGCCAGCAGCTGGGCAGGTGGCACTGAAGCTTTCTTT.

This clone showed up just a few times. One end of the junction varies from germline; a read error may be responsible. The chain uses TRBV9 and TRBJ2-6; D may be TRBD1 (5 bases). This CDR3 has 16 residues. Germline V gene sequence: CDR1 SGDLS, CDR2 YYNGEE. CDR3: CASSDPKGSGANGLTF. The CDR3 region has the DNA TGTGCCAGCAGCGACCCGAAGGGGTCTGGGGCCAACGGCCTGACTTTC. Based on the CDR3 plus reference TRBV9 and TRBJ2-6, the full variable domain is DSGVTQTPKHLITATGQRVTLRCSPRSGDLSVYWYQQSLDQGLQFLIQYYNGEERAKGNILERFSAQQFPDLHSELNLSSLELGDSALYFCASSDPKGSGANGLTFGAGSRLTVL.

The gene calls are TRBV5-1 and TRBJ1-4, with D perhaps matching TRBD1 (6 bases). The CDR3 sequence is 15 residues long. Trimming cost V 2 bases and J 0 bases, with 8 bases left between them. CDR1 and CDR2 from the germline V gene are SGHRS and YFSETQ. This chain's CDR3 is CASSLQGATNEKLFF. CDR3 bases: TGCGCCAGCAGCTTACAGGGAGCAACTAATGAAAAACTGTTTTTT.

In its sample, this clone was seen once. The V call is TRBV2, the J call TRBJ1-2; 10 bases match TRBD1. The CDR3 covers 12 residues. The germline CDR1 and CDR2 sequences are SNHLY and FYNNEI. The trim removed 8 bases at V and 8 bases at J, leaving 5 bases unmatched. The CDR3 DNA sequence: TGTGCCAGCCGACAGGGGGCGCGCGGCTACACCTTC. Protein sequence: CASRQGARGYTF. Full variable domain (remainder filled in from reference TRBV2 and TRBJ1-2): EPEVTQTPSHQVTQMGQEVILRCVPISNHLYFYWYRQILGQKVEFLVSFYNNEISEKSEIFDDQFSVERPDGSNFTLKIRSTKLEDSAMYFCASRQGARGYTFGSGTRLTVV.

The chain joins TRBV7-3 to TRBJ2-3, with 13 bases aligning to TRBD2. With 1 base clipped from V and 8 bases from J, the junction kept 12 bases outside the gene matches. The CDR3 length is 18 residues. Per germline, CDR1 SGHTA and CDR2 FQGTGA. The CDR3 nucleotides read TGTGCCAGCAGCTTAAGGAGGACTAGCGGGGGAAACGGGGCTACGCAGTATTTT. This sequence encodes CASSLRRTSGGNGATQYF. The variable domain in full, completed from reference TRBV7-3 and TRBJ2-3, reads GAGVSQTPSNKVTEKGKYVELRCDPISGHTALYWYRQSLGQGPEFLIYFQGTGAADDSGLPNDRFFAVRPEGSVSTLKIQRTERGDSAVYLCASSLRRTSGGNGATQYFGPGTRLTVL.

Turning to this clone: The same CDR3 is also encoded by other DNA sequences in this sample. The genes are TRBV28 and TRBJ2-5; D is possibly TRBD1 (6 bases). Germline V lookup: CDR1 MDHEN, CDR2 SYDVKM. With 2 bases removed from V and 4 bases from J, the gap between germline ends came to 8 bases. The CDR3 covers 13 residues. DNA for the CDR3: TGTGCCAGCAGTTTAATGGGGGCAGAGACCCAGTACTTC. Translated: CASSLMGAETQYF. Variable domain in full (rest from reference TRBV28 and TRBJ2-5): DVKVTQSSRYLVKRTGEKVFLECVQDMDHENMFWYRQDPGLGLRLIYFSYDVKMKEKGDIPEGYSVSREKKERFSLILESASTNQTSMYLCASSLMGAETQYFGPGTRLLVL.

The chain is built from TRBV28 and TRBJ1-5; 9 bases align to TRBD1. The CDR3 is 15 amino acids. Germline V gene sequence: CDR1 MDHEN, CDR2 SYDVKM. J lost 6 bases, V lost 6 bases, and 9 bases had no gene match. Here the CDR3 reads CASSYGTGRSQPQHF. The CDR3, as DNA: TGTGCCAGCAGCTACGGGACAGGGAGATCTCAGCCCCAGCATTTT.

The V call is TRBV19, the J call TRBJ2-1; 7 nucleotides agree with TRBD2. Germline values: CDR1 LNHDA, CDR2 SQIVND (reference sequence). This CDR3 contains 13 residues. J lost 8 bases, V lost 5 bases, and 6 bases had no gene match. Here the CDR3 DNA reads TGTGCCAGTAGTGGGGAGGGCTCGGATGAGCAGTTCTTC. Translating gives CASSGEGSDEQFF.

The chain employs TRBV14 and TRBJ2-3; D is ambiguous. Germline V gives CDR1 SGHDN, CDR2 FVKESK. The CDR3 runs 16 residues. V lost 1 base and J 7 bases, leaving 18 bases between the germline ends. The chain's CDR3 is CASSQAGSRARYTQYF. For the CDR3, the DNA is TGTGCCAGCAGCCAAGCCGGCTCACGAGCGCGGTATACGCAGTATTTT.

The chain couples TRBV7-9 to TRBJ2-3; a possible D gene is TRBD2 (6 bases). The length of the CDR3 is 19 residues. V was clipped by 4 bases and J by 3 bases, with 26 bases between them. Germline CDR1 reads SEHNR; CDR2 reads FQNEAQ (reference sequence). CDR3 loop: CASSSQVLGFIGGTDTQYF. CDR3 sequence (DNA): TGTGCCAGCAGCTCCCAGGTTCTCGGATTCATTGGGGGGACAGATACGCAGTATTTT.

This clone has just a few counts. The chain combines TRBV28 with TRBJ2-2; 7 bases map to TRBD1. The CDR3 covers 15 residues. Germline CDR1 reads MDHEN; CDR2 reads SYDVKM. The V and J ends lost 5 bases and 7 bases, in that order; junction bases with no gene match: 10. The CDR3 DNA is TGTGCCAGCAGTGCGACAGGGAAAGGGGTCGGGGAGCTGTTTTTT. This codes for CASSATGKGVGELFF.

This chain links TRBV15 with TRBJ2-3; weak D call: TRBD2 (7 bases). CDR3 length equals 17 residues. Germline-derived CDR1 and CDR2 are LNHNV and YYDKDF (reference sequence). The germline V and J ends were trimmed by 9 bases and 3 bases, with 25 bases remaining between them. The CDR3 DNA is TGTGCCACTACTAATGACACGGGGGGCGCCAGTACAGATACGCAGTATTTT. Its protein is CATTNDTGGASTDTQYF.

This clone has only a few counts. V and J are TRBV7-8 and TRBJ2-3; maybe TRBD2 (6 bases). Trimming removed 1 base from V and 4 bases from J, with 12 bases in between. CDR3 size: 15 residues. From germline, CDR1 is SGHVS and CDR2 FQNEAQ. CDR3 amino acids: CASSLVIREADTQYF. The CDR3 DNA follows: TGTGCCAGCAGCTTAGTGATCAGGGAGGCAGATACGCAGTATTTT.

The chain uses TRBV6-1 and TRBJ2-7; 10 nucleotides match TRBD2. This CDR3 has 14 amino acids. Germline-derived CDR1 and CDR2 are MNHNS and SASEGT. J lost 4 bases, V lost 6 bases, and 6 bases had no gene match. CDR3 sequence reads: CASRGLAREYEQYF. Here the CDR3 DNA reads TGTGCCAGCAGGGGACTAGCGCGAGAATACGAGCAGTACTTC.

V usage is TRBV28 and J usage is TRBJ2-1, with 7 bases that match TRBD2. This CDR3 contains 12 residues. Germline values: CDR1 MDHEN, CDR2 SYDVKM. V shed 7 bases, J shed 12 bases, and the junction held 9 bases outside the gene matches. The CDR3 nucleotides are TGTGCCAGCAATAGGCTAGCGGTCAGGCAGTTCTTC. Translated, it gives CASNRLAVRQFF.

The rearrangement joins TRBV4-3 to TRBJ2-7; D is unclear. CDR1 and CDR2 from the germline V gene are LGHNA and YSLEER. CDR3 length: 15 residues. The V and J ends lost 8 bases and 0 bases respectively, with 17 bases between them. CDR3 coding DNA: TGCGCCAGCCGCCCCGAGCGCGGAAACTCCTACGAGCAGTACTTC. Translating gives CASRPERGNSYEQYF.

This clone was counted between two and nine times. The sample carries other DNA sequences with the same CDR3. The rearrangement joins TRBV11-3 to TRBJ2-1; a possible D gene is TRBD1 (7 bases). This CDR3 is 18 amino acids long. V gave up 0 bases and J gave up 0 bases, with 15 bases separating them. Germline V gene sequence: CDR1 SGHNT, CDR2 YENEEA. CDR3: CASSLDQGGSSSYNEQFF. The CDR3 DNA is TGTGCCAGCAGCTTAGATCAGGGGGGTTCTAGCTCCTACAATGAGCAGTTCTTC.